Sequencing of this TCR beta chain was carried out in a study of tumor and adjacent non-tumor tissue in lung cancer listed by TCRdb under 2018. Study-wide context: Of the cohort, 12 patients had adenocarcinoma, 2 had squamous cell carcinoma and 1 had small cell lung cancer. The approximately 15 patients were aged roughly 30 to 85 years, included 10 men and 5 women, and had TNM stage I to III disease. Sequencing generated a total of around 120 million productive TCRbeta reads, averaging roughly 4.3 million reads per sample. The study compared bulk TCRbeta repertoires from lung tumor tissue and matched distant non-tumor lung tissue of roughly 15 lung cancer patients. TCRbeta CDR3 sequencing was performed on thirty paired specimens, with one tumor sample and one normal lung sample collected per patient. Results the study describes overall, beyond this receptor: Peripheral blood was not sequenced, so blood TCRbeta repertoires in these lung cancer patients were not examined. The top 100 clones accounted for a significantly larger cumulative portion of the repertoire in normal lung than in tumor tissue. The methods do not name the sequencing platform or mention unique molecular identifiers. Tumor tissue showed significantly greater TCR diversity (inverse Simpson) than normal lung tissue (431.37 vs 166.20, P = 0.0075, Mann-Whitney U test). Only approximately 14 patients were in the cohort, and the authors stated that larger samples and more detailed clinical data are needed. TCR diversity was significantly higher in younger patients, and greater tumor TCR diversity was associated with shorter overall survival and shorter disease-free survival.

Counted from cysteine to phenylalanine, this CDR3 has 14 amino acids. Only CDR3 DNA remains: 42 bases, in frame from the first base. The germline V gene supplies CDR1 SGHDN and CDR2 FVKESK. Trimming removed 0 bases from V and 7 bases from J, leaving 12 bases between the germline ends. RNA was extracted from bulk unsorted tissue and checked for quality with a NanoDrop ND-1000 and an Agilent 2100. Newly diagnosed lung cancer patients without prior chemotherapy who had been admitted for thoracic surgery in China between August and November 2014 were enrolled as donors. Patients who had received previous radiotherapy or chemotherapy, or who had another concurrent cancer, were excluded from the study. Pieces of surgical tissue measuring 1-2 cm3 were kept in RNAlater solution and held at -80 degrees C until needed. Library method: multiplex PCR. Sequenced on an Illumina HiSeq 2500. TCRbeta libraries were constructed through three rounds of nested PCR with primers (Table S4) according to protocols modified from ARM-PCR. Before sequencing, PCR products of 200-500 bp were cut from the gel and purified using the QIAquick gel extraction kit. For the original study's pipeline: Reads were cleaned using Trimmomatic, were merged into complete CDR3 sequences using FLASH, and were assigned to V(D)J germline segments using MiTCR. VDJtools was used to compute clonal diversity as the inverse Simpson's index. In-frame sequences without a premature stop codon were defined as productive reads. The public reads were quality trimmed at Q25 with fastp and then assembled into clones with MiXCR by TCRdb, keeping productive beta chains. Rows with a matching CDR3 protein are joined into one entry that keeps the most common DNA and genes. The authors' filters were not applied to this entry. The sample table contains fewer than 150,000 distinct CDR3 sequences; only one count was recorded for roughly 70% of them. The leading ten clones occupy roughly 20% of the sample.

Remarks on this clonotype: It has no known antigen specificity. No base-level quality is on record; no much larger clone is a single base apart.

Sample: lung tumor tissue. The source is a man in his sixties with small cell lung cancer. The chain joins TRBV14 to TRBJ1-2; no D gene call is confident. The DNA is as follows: TGTGCCAGCAGCCAAGAGTCGGTTGCAGGTGGCTACACCTTC. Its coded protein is CASSQESVAGGYTF. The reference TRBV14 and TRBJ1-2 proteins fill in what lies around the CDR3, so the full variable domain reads EAGVTQFPSHSVIEKGQTVTLRCDPISGHDNLYWYRRVMGKEIKFLLHFVKESKQDESGMPNNRFLAERTGGTYSTLKVQPAELEDSGVYFCASSQESVAGGYTFGSGTRLTVV.